This TCR beta chain was captured by sequencing in a study of shared clonotypes between healthy human individuals. About the research overall: Three plates each covered CD4 naive and memory; CD8 naive two, CD8 memory one.

Every subset had its genomic DNA shared out evenly among several immunoSEQ plates. It was about 190 ng DNA, 30,000 or so T cell genomes, that sorted-subset replicate PCRs used. Some clones are missing from TCRdb's copy, which holds only in-frame ones; the method was immunoSEQ multiplex PCR. The table records fewer than 2.5 million clones, roughly 93% of them present only once. Worth noting for this clone: Its target is not known.

Regarding the study as a whole: Naive CD4 clonotype sharing across a few donors was 4.5% to 6%.

The CDR3 has 13 amino acids. Germline V gene data show CDR1 as SEHNR and CDR2 as FQNEAQ (reference sequence). V lost 5 bases, J lost 8 bases, and 15 bases lay in between. Sequencing was performed on naive CD4+ T cells from PBMCs. Subset specified: CD45RA+ positively selected. The chain couples TRBV7-9 to TRBJ1-1, with TRBD1 as a possible D gene (6 bases). This clonotype was sampled from a man aged 18 to 29 in good health. Some clones in this sample may be carry-over from other donors' samples. The CDR3 loop reads CASSNPGGLEAFF. The DNA of the CDR3 is TGTGCCAGCAGCAACCCGGGGGGCTTAGAAGCTTTCTTT.